This T cell receptor beta chain was sequenced during a study of OX40 agonist ivuxolimab in advanced cancers. The overall study: The dose-escalation group included hepatocellular carcinoma, melanoma, renal cell carcinoma and head and neck cancer. General study points: Expanded clones were, on average, more numerous in CD8+ T cells than in CD4+.

The CDR3 runs to 15 residues. CDR1 is PRHDT and CDR2 is FYEKMQ in the germline V gene (reference sequence). Trimming cost V 3 bases and J 8 bases; bases outside gene matches: 9. Note on this clone: Antigen specificity is unknown.

Produced via immunoSEQ multiplex PCR; TCRdb's table is partial and in-frame only. Among 55,000 to 70,000 clones listed, around 86% were seen once. Autoimmune disease history or systemic immunosuppression led to patients being barred. The starting material was CD4+ or CD8+ T cells sorted from blood, obtained in a trial of the OX40 agonist ivuxolimab. This chain links TRBV13 with TRBJ1-4, with TRBD1 identical over 7 bases. This sequence was found in an adult with an advanced solid tumor such as melanoma, head and neck, liver or kidney cancer. The DNA of the CDR3 is TGTGCCAGCAGCTTTCTAGGGGGCGGCGGAGAAAAACTGTTTTTT. It is translated as CASSFLGGGGEKLFF.